Listed below are T cell receptor beta chains from one sample, sequenced in a study of OX40 agonist ivuxolimab in advanced cancers. TCRdb's table, derived via immunoSEQ multiplex PCR, lists solely in-frame clones and lacks some. This table holds tens of thousands of clones, about four fifths found once. This specimen was CD4+ or CD8+ T cells sorted from blood, taken in a trial of the OX40 agonist ivuxolimab. Receptors were obtained from an adult with an advanced solid tumor such as melanoma, head and neck, liver or kidney cancer. The CDR3 runs from the conserved cysteine through the conserved F or W. The D gene is left open where the match is weak. Size is stated for part of the rows, as once, few or many counts, or as a class when the clone is expanded.

>TRBD1|TRBV5-4|.|TRBJ2-7
CASSLSQGVTYEQYF
TGTGCCAGCAGCTTGTCGCAGGGGGTAACCTACGAGCAGTACTTC
>.|TRBV7-2|.|TRBJ1-1
CASTTVRGYTEAFF
TGTGCCAGCACCACCGTGCGAGGCTACACTGAAGCTTTCTTT
>.|TRBV6-5|.|TRBJ1-6
CASKTFFSPLHF
TGTGCCAGCAAGACCTTCTTTTCACCCCTCCACTTT
>.|TRBV29-1|.|TRBJ2-1
CSVELQESYNEQFF
TGCAGCGTTGAATTGCAGGAATCCTACAATGAGCAGTTCTTC
>.|TRBV20-1|.|TRBJ2-4
CSAQGALGQYF
TGCAGTGCACAAGGGGCGCTGGGACAGTACTTC
>.|TRBV5-6|.|TRBJ1-4
CASSPYSGLGYKKLFF
TGTGCCAGCAGCCCTTATTCCGGCCTTGGATATAAAAAACTGTTTTTT
>.|TRBV2|.|TRBJ2-2
CASSAGLGGTGELFF
TGTGCCAGCAGTGCCGGGTTAGGTGGTACCGGGGAGCTGTTTTTT
>.|TRBV18|once|TRBJ1-1
CASSPLRENTEAFF
TGTGCCAGCTCACCACTGAGGGAGAACACTGAAGCTTTCTTT
>.|TRBV7-2|.|TRBJ2-3
CASSLGGYGTDTQYF
TGTGCCAGCAGCTTAGGGGGGTACGGTACAGATACGCAGTATTTT
>.|TRBV19|few|TRBJ1-6
CASRIAGGHYSPLHF
TGTGCCAGTAGGATCGCGGGAGGCCACTATTCACCCCTCCACTTT
>.|TRBV2|.|TRBJ2-1
CASSEGGDVSSYNEQFF
TGTGCCAGCAGTGAAGGCGGGGATGTTAGCTCCTACAATGAGCAGTTCTTC
>TRBD1|TRBV18|.|TRBJ1-5
CASSRSGQGNQPQHF
TGTGCCAGCTCTCGGTCGGGACAGGGGAATCAGCCCCAGCATTTT
>.|TRBV19|.|TRBJ1-1
CASTDRNTEAFF
TGTGCCAGTACCGACAGGAACACTGAAGCTTTCTTT
>.|TRBV7-9|once|TRBJ1-6
CASSPIKTDADNSPLHF
TGTGCCAGCAGCCCCATAAAGACAGACGCAGATAATTCACCCCTCCACTTT
>.|TRBV25-1|.|TRBJ2-2
CASSGSWTGELFF
TGTGCCAGCAGTGGCAGTTGGACCGGGGAGCTGTTTTTT
>.|TRBV6-6|.|TRBJ1-2
CASRGGLANYGYTF
TGTGCCAGCAGGGGAGGGTTGGCTAACTATGGCTACACCTTC
>.|TRBV5-1|.|TRBJ1-5
CASSLGLEGNQPQHF
TGCGCCAGCAGCTTGGGTTTGGAGGGCAATCAGCCCCAGCATTTT
>.|TRBV30|.|TRBJ1-6
CACRGMSSYNSPLHF
TGTGCCTGCCGTGGCATGAGCTCCTATAATTCACCCCTCCACTTT
>TRBD2|TRBV12-5|.|TRBJ2-5
CASVYLAGGAETQYF
TGTGCTAGTGTTTACCTAGCGGGGGGCGCGGAGACCCAGTACTTC
>.|TRBV5-1|.|TRBJ2-2
CASSLATGLAPGELFF
TGCGCCAGCAGCTTGGCAACAGGGTTGGCGCCCGGGGAGCTGTTTTTT
>.|TRBV6-5|.|TRBJ2-5
CASSRRQEETQYF
TGTGCCAGCAGTCGCCGACAGGAAGAGACCCAGTACTTC
>.|TRBV2|.|TRBJ2-4
CASRPTRLGENIQYF
TGTGCCAGCAGACCCACCCGGTTAGGCGAAAACATTCAGTACTTC
>.|TRBV5-1|.|TRBJ1-3
CASSLGGSSSGNTIYF
TGCGCCAGCAGCCTGGGTGGCAGTTCCTCTGGAAACACCATATATTTT
>.|TRBV11-1|.|TRBJ2-7
CASSGLQGFHKQYF
TGTGCCAGCAGCGGGCTCCAGGGTTTTCACAAGCAGTACTTC
>TRBD1|TRBV11-2|.|TRBJ1-1
CASSIWGQPNTEAFF
TGTGCCAGCAGCATATGGGGACAGCCGAACACTGAAGCTTTCTTT
>TRBD1|TRBV19|.|TRBJ1-6
CASSITRDSDSPLHF
TGTGCCAGTAGTATAACCCGGGACAGTGATTCACCCCTCCACTTT
>TRBD1|TRBV2|.|TRBJ1-6
CASSLPTGVSYNSPLHF
TGTGCCAGCAGTCTCCCGACAGGGGTTTCCTATAATTCACCCCTCCACTTT